This TCR beta chain was observed in a study of monozygotic twins with inflammatory bowel disease. TCRdb re-called the 5' RACE reads and shows each CDR3 protein once, DNA omitted. The sample table sets out approximately 340,000 distinct CDR3 sequences. The authors isolated total RNA from whole blood without sorting T cells. General study points: Against healthy co-twins, IBD patients had lower TCRbeta diversity (measured by inverse Simpson).

CDR3 length equals 17 residues. Concerning this clonotype: As yet, its antigen is unknown.

The V call is TRBV21-1, the J call TRBJ1-4; checking the TCRdb D call of TRBD1 is not possible without DNA. TRBV21-1 represents a pseudogene. The clonotype originates from a human donor with ulcerative colitis or Crohn's disease, or a healthy co-twin of an affected twin (not recorded which). The material sequenced was blood. CDR3 loop: CASSKKVRGTTNEKLFF.